This entry describes one T cell receptor (beta chain). Its antigen remains unidentified. The sample holds no much larger clone one base away, and base qualities are not on file. This entry comes from a study of T cell changes during pregnancy in multiple sclerosis (dated by TCRdb to about 2019). Study-level background: The study looked at changes in the T cell repertoire across pregnancy in women with multiple sclerosis.

The library was made by the immunoSEQ multiplex PCR assay. TCRdb's version of the immuneACCESS table is confined to in-frame rearrangements and falls short of the full clone set. An unresolved V gene accounts for under half of the shortfall where checked; the remainder is of unknown origin. In all, the sample holds around 41,000 clones, and about 93% of those were seen once. The biggest ten clones account for around 0.39% of the sample. Looking up the germline V gene yields CDR1 MGHRA and CDR2 YSYEKL. Counted from cysteine to phenylalanine, this CDR3 has 12 amino acids. Left in the record is the CDR3 DNA by itself, 36 bases read in frame from the first base. Cut back by 8 bases and 0 bases, the V and J ends lie 7 bases apart.

The TCR originated in a female donor in good health, enrolled as a control in a pregnancy study. The material sequenced was CD4+ T cells from peripheral blood mononuclear cells, taken in the third trimester of pregnancy. The chain couples TRBV4-1 to TRBJ2-5, and perhaps TRBD2 as D gene, on 6 matching bases. The CDR3 region: CASGGYQETQYF. The sequence in DNA is TGCGCCAGCGGGGGGTACCAAGAGACCCAGTACTTC.